The 19 T cell receptor beta chains below all came from one sample that was sequenced in a study of blood T cells in healthy people across ages. Then a second PCR, running roughly 6 to 12 cycles, was carried out with a sample-barcoded 5' primer and a J-beta primer mix. TCRdb re-called the 5' RACE reads with MiXCR, one entry per CDR3 protein. Found here are hundreds of thousands of distinct CDR3 sequences, more than 40% of them singletons; the top ten hold about 21%. Sequenced input: blood. The origin of the receptors is a man aged 55-75 years in good health.

This clonotype has a count of ten or more. The chain carries TRBV5-4 and TRBJ2-1; possible D gene TRBD2, 7 bases. CDR1 and CDR2 from the germline V gene are SGHNT and YYREEE (reference sequence). V was trimmed by 4 bases and J by 7 bases, leaving 18 bases between them. The CDR3 runs 15 residues. The CDR3 coding sequence is TGTGCCAGCAGCGATGAAAGGGGGGGTCTGAATGAGCAGTTCTTC. The encoded protein is CASSDERGGLNEQFF.

The chain recombines TRBV11-2 with TRBJ1-5, with 9 nucleotides matching TRBD1. The V segment lost 3 bases and the J segment 6 bases; nucleotides outside the gene matches: 6. Germline values: CDR1 SGHAT, CDR2 FQNNGV. CDR3 length equals 15 residues. DNA for the CDR3: TGTGCCAGCAGCTTTACAGGGGGCGAGGGTCAGCCCCAGCATTTT. This gives the protein CASSFTGGEGQPQHF.

The chain carries TRBV20-1 and TRBJ2-1, with D hard to call. V shed 4 bases and J shed 0 bases, with 10 bases lying between them. Germline CDR1 DFQATT, CDR2 SNEGSKA (reference sequence). This CDR3 comprises 14 residues. The CDR3 DNA sequence: TGCAGTGCTAAAAGGCCCGTCTCCTACAATGAGCAGTTCTTC. It translates to CSAKRPVSYNEQFF.

This chain joins TRBV5-4 and TRBJ1-2, with D unresolved. This CDR3 spans 13 amino acids. V gave up 1 base and J gave up 1 base, with 5 bases separating them. CDR1 is SGHNT and CDR2 is YYREEE in the germline V gene (reference sequence). The CDR3 loop reads CASSLQNNYGYTF. CDR3 bases: TGTGCCAGCAGCTTGCAGAATAACTATGGCTACACCTTC.

This rearrangement joins TRBV24-1 to TRBJ2-5; 8 bases are shared with TRBD1. J gave up 4 bases and V 3 bases, and 9 bases lay outside the gene matches. This CDR3 has 16 amino acids. Germline CDR1 is KGHDR and CDR2 is SFDVKD. This CDR3 is CATSDVRQGMIETQYF. CDR3 nucleotides: TGTGCCACCAGTGATGTGAGACAGGGGATGATAGAGACCCAGTACTTC.

The chain uses TRBV16 and TRBJ2-5; 11 bases agree with TRBD1. CDR1 KGHSY and CDR2 FQNENV come from the germline V gene. There are 16 residues in the CDR3. J gave up 5 bases and V 4 bases, and 9 bases lay outside the gene matches. The CDR3 sequence is CASSRKRTGGSETQYF. In DNA, the CDR3 is TGTGCCAGCAGCCGGAAACGGACAGGGGGCAGTGAGACCCAGTACTTC.

As regards this clonotype: One base away lies a much larger clone, so this may be a sequencing read error. The V gene is TRBV5-1, the J gene TRBJ2-4; D is undetermined. The J call may be mistaken, given a closer DNA end match to TRBJ2-5. The germline V gene has CDR1 SGHRS and CDR2 YFSETQ. This CDR3 contains 15 residues. The CDR3 spells CASSCEQPVGETQYF. CDR3 coding DNA: TGCGCCAGCAGCTGTGAACAGCCTGTGGGGGAGACCCAGTACTTC.

CDR3 amino acids: CASSPGGVRAFF. The CDR3 DNA is TGTGCCAGCTCACCAGGAGGGGTTCGGGCTTTCTTT. V is TRBV18 and J is TRBJ1-1; possibly TRBD1 for D (5 bases). The ends were cut back, 2 bases at V and 11 bases at J, with 12 bases in the middle. The length of the CDR3 is 12 residues. Looked up from germline, CDR1 is KGHSH and CDR2 is LQKENI. Drawing the rest from reference TRBV18 and TRBJ1-1, the complete variable domain is NAGVMQNPRHLVRRRGQEARLRCSPMKGHSHVYWYRQLPEEGLKFMVYLQKENIIDESGMPKERFSAEFPKEGPSILRIQQVVRGDSAAYFCASSPGGVRAFFGQGTRLTVV.

V and J are TRBV7-2 and TRBJ1-6, with D hard to call. CDR1 and CDR2 (germline): SGHTA, FQGNSA. V was clipped by 3 bases and J by 8 bases, with 2 bases between them. The CDR3 covers 11 residues. CDR3 residues: CASSFDSPLHF. CDR3 DNA: TGTGCCAGCAGCTTTGATTCACCCCTCCACTTT. Variable domain in full (rest from reference TRBV7-2 and TRBJ1-6): GAGVSQSPSNKVTEKGKDVELRCDPISGHTALYWYRQSLGQGLEFLIYFQGNSAPDKSGLPSDRFSAERTGGSVSTLTIQRTQQEDSAVYLCASSFDSPLHFGNGTRLTVT.

The chain carries TRBV7-2 and TRBJ2-5, with D possibly TRBD1 on 6 matching bases. Germline V gene data show CDR1 as SGHTA and CDR2 as FQGNSA. The CDR3 loop spans 13 amino acids. Trimming pared 6 bases from V and 4 bases from J, leaving 12 bases between. CDR3 sequence reads: CASRPPGVETQYF. Here the CDR3 DNA reads TGTGCCAGCAGGCCCCCAGGGGTAGAGACCCAGTACTTC.

The V gene is TRBV12-3 or TRBV12-4, the J gene TRBJ2-5; D perhaps matches TRBD2 (6 bases). V lost 4 bases and J lost 3, with 18 bases in between. The CDR3 is 16 amino acids. In DNA, the CDR3 is TGTGCCAGCAGTTCGGTCCCCACTAGCAGCGAAGAGACCCAGTACTTC. The encoded protein is CASSSVPTSSEETQYF.

The chain employs TRBV6-5 and TRBJ2-5, with 8 bases fitting TRBD2. The better agreement between TRBJ2-7 and the DNA end casts doubt on the J call. The CDR3 totals 19 residues. Per the germline V gene, CDR1 is MNHEY and CDR2 is SVGAGI. CDR3 protein: CASSYSSPRGGSPPYEQYF. In DNA, the CDR3 is TGTGCCAGCAGTTACTCGAGCCCCCGGGGGGGCTCGCCTCCCTACGAGCAGTACTTC.

The rearrangement links TRBV28 to TRBJ1-1; 8 positions agree with TRBD1. This CDR3 comprises 17 residues. Germline-derived CDR1 and CDR2 are MDHEN and SYDVKM. Trimming took 7 bases from V and 3 from J; bases not matched to a gene: 16. CDR3: CASTPGAGGAVDTEAFF. The CDR3 DNA reads as TGTGCCAGCACCCCTGGGGCAGGGGGCGCAGTAGACACTGAAGCTTTCTTT.

CDR3 region: CASSLGSGQMNTEAFF. The CDR3 DNA reads as TGCGCCAGCAGCTTAGGGTCGGGGCAGATGAACACTGAAGCTTTCTTT. The J gene is TRBJ1-1, the V gene TRBV5-1; D possibly corresponds to TRBD1 (5 bases). This CDR3 region has 16 residues. CDR1 is SGHRS, CDR2 YFSETQ, per germline. V shed 2 bases and J shed 0 bases, with 14 bases lying between them.

This chain links TRBV4-1 with TRBJ1-5; D gene uncertain. The germline CDR1 and CDR2 sequences are MGHRA and YSYEKL. Trimming left V 1 base short and J 7 bases short, with 5 bases between. This CDR3 region has 12 residues. The CDR3 is CASSQVGQPQHF. CDR3 bases: TGCGCCAGCAGCCAAGTCGGGCAGCCCCAGCATTTT.

The sample holds a few counts of this clonotype. The chain uses TRBV28 and TRBJ1-4; no firm D call. The CDR3 is 12 amino acids. Germline CDR1 is MDHEN and CDR2 is SYDVKM. Trimming left V 5 bases short and J 7 bases short, with 8 bases between. CDR3 sequence: CASSLSSEKLFF. The CDR3 DNA sequence: TGTGCCAGCAGTCTTAGTAGTGAAAAACTGTTTTTT.

The V and J genes are TRBV11-3 and TRBJ2-6; 13 bases are shared with TRBD2. CDR3 length equals 19 residues. Germline V CDR1 and CDR2: SGHNT, YENEEA. The trim removed 5 bases at V and 0 bases at J, leaving 7 bases unmatched. Here the CDR3 reads CASSPGRLAGGSGANVLTF. The CDR3 DNA is TGTGCCAGCAGCCCCGGAAGACTAGCGGGGGGCTCTGGGGCCAACGTCCTGACTTTC.

J is TRBJ2-1 and V is TRBV29-1, with TRBD1 matching 8 bases. The length of the CDR3 is 16 residues. V was clipped by 4 bases and J by 13 bases; unmatched bases: 21. Germline V CDR1 and CDR2: SQVTM, ANQGSEA. CDR3 sequence (DNA): TGCAGCGTTGCTAGGACAGGGCAGGGGGTAAGAGAGACCCAGTTCTTC. Translated: CSVARTGQGVRETQFF.

This clonotype was recorded only once. This chain uses TRBV7-2 with TRBJ2-4, with D maybe TRBD1 (6 bases). The CDR3 totals 17 residues. V lost 1 base to trimming and J lost 1 base, with 14 bases between them. CDR1 and CDR2 (germline): SGHTA, FQGNSA. The CDR3 sequence is CASSLGATGLAKNIQYF. In DNA, the CDR3 is TGTGCCAGCAGCTTAGGGGCTACAGGGCTCGCCAAAAACATTCAGTACTTC.